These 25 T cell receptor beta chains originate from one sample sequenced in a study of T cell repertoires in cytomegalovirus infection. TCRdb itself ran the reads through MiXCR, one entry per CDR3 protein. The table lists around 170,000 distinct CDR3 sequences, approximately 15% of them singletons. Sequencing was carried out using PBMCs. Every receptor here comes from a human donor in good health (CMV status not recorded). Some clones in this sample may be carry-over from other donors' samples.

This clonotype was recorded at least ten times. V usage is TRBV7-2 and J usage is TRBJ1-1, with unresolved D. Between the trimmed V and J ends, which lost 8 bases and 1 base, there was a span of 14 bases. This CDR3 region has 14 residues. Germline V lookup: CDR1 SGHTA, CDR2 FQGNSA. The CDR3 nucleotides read TGTGCCAGCGCCCTCGGGCCGGGGAACACTGAAGCTTTCTTT. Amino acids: CASALGPGNTEAFF.

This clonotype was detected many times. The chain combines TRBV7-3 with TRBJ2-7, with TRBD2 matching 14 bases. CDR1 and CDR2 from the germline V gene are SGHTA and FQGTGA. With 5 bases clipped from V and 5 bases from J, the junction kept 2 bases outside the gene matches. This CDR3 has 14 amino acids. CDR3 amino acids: CASSATSGRDEQYF. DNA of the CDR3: TGTGCCAGCAGCGCGACTAGCGGGAGGGACGAGCAGTACTTC.

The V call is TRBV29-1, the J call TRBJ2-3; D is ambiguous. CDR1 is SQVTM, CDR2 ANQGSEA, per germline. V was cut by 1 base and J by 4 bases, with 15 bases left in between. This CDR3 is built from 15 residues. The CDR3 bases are TGCAGCGTTGAAGGATTAGCTAGTATCGCAGATACGCAGTATTTT. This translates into CSVEGLASIADTQYF.

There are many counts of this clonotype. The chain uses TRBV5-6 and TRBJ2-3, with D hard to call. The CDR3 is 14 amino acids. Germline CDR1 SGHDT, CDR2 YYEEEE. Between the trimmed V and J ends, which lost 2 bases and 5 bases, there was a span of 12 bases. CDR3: CASSFWTSKDTQYF. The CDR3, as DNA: TGTGCCAGCAGCTTTTGGACGTCGAAAGATACGCAGTATTTT.

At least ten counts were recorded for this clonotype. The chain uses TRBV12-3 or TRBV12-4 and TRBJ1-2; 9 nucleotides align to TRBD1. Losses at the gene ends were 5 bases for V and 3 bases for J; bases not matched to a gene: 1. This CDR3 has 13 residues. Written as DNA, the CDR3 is TGTGCCAGCAGTCGGACAGGGGACTATGGCTACACCTTC. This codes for CASSRTGDYGYTF.

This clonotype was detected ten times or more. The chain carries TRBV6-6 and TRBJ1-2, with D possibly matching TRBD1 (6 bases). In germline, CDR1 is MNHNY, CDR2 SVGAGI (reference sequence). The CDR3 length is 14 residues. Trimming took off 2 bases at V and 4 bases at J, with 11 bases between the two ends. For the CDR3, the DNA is TGTGCCAGCAGTTACGGGGGACAAGGCTATGGCTACACCTTC. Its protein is CASSYGGQGYGYTF.

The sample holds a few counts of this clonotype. CDR3 DNA sequence: TGTGCCAGCAGTTTCCGGGGGAAGACAGATACGCAGTATTTT. Amino acids: CASSFRGKTDTQYF. J is TRBJ2-3 and V is TRBV27; a weak D match, TRBD2 (6 bases). Trimming shortened V by 3 bases and J by 3 bases, and 10 bases separated the two germline ends. In germline, CDR1 is MNHEY, CDR2 SMNVEV (reference sequence). The CDR3 consists of 14 residues.

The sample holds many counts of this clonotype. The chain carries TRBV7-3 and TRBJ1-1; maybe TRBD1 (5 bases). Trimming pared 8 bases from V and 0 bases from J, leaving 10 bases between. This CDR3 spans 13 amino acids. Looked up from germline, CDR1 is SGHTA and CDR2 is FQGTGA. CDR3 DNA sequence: TGTGCCAGCGCCGAGGGGATGAACACTGAAGCTTTCTTT. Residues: CASAEGMNTEAFF.

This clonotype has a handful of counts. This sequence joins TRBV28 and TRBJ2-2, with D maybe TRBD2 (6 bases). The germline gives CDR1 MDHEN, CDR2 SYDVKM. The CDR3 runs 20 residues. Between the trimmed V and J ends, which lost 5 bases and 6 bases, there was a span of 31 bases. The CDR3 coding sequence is TGTGCCAGCAGTCCAAATCCCAAAATCGGACCAGGGCGGGAATCCGGGGAGCTGTTTTTT. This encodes CASSPNPKIGPGRESGELFF.

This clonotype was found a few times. The DNA for the CDR3 is TGCGCCAGCAGCTACATTATAGGACAGGGCAACACCGGGGAGCTGTTTTTT. The encoded protein is CASSYIIGQGNTGELFF. This chain connects TRBV5-1 to TRBJ2-2; 8 bases are a match to TRBD1. J was trimmed by 2 bases and V by 3 bases; bases with no gene match: 9. Germline loops: CDR1 SGHRS, CDR2 YFSETQ. This CDR3 has 17 amino acids.

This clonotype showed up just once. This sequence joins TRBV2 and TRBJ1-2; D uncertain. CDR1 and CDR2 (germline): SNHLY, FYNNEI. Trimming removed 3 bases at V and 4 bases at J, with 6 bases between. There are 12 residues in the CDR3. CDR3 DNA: TGTGCCAGCAGTGAGGCCGCCTATGGCTACACCTTC. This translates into CASSEAAYGYTF.

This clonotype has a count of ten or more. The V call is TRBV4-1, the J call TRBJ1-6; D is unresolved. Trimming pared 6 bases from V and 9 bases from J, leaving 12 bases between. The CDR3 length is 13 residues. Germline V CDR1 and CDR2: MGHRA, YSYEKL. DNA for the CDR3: TGCGCCAGCAGAGGGCAAAGTGGTTCACCCCTCCACTTT. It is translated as CASRGQSGSPLHF.

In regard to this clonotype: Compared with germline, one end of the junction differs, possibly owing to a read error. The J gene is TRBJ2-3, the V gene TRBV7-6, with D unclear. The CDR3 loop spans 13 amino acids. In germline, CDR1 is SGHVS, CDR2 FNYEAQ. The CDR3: CASSFDQKDTQYF. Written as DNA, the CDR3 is TGTGCTAGCAGCTTCGATCAGAAGGATACGCAGTATTTT.

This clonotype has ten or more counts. The CDR3 nucleotides are TGTGCCAGCAGTTTAGGGGGGCTGAAGGAGACCCAGTACTTC. It specifies CASSLGGLKETQYF. V is TRBV28 and J is TRBJ2-5, with D tentatively TRBD1 or TRBD2 (6 bases each). V lost 2 bases and J 5 bases, leaving 12 bases between the germline ends. The CDR3 consists of 14 residues. The V gene's germline CDR1 is MDHEN and CDR2 SYDVKM.

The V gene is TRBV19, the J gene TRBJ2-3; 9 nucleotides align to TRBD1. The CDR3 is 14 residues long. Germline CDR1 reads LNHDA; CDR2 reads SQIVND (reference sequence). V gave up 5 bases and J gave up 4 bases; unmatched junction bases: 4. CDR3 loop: CASSSRDRADTQYF. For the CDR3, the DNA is TGTGCCAGTAGTTCCAGGGACAGGGCAGATACGCAGTATTTT. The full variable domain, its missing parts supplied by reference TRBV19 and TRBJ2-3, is DGGITQSPKYLFRKEGQNVTLSCEQNLNHDAMYWYRQDPGQGLRLIYYSQIVNDFQKGDIAEGYSVSREKKESFPLTVTSAQKNPTAFYLCASSSRDRADTQYFGPGTRLTVL.

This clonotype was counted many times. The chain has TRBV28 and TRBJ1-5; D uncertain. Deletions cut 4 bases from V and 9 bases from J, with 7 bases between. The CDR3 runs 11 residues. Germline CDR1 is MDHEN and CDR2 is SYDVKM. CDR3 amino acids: CASSSGLPQHF. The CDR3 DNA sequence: TGTGCCAGCAGTTCTGGGCTGCCCCAGCATTTT.

CDR3 in amino acids: CASLSSGGSLHF. The CDR3 DNA reads TGTGCCAGCTTATCTTCGGGGGGGTCTCTCCACTTT. The V gene is TRBV28, the J gene TRBJ1-6, with D maybe TRBD1 (5 bases). Trimming took off 8 bases at V and 16 bases at J, with 18 bases between the two ends. Germline V gene data show CDR1 as MDHEN and CDR2 as SYDVKM. CDR3 length: 12 residues.

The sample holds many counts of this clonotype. The CDR3 DNA follows: TGTGCCAGCAGTCTGACAGGGATCCGCTACGAGCAGTACTTC. Its translation: CASSLTGIRYEQYF. This sequence joins TRBV27 and TRBJ2-7; 7 nucleotides match TRBD1. CDR3 length equals 14 residues. Germline CDR1 MNHEY, CDR2 SMNVEV (reference sequence). V lost 5 bases and J lost 3; bases outside the gene matches: 7.

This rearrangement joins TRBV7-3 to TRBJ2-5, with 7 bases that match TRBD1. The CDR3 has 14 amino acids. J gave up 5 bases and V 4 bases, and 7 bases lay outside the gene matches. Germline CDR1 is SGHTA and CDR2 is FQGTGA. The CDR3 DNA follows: TGTGCCAGCAGCTCCACAGGGGTCCGGGAGACCCAGTACTTC. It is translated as CASSSTGVRETQYF.

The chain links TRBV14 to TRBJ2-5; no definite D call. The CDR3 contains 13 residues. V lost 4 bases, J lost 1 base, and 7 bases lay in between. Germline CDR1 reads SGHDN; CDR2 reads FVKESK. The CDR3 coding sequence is TGTGCCAGCAGCCCCCGACTCCAAGAGACCCAGTACTTC. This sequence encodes CASSPRLQETQYF.

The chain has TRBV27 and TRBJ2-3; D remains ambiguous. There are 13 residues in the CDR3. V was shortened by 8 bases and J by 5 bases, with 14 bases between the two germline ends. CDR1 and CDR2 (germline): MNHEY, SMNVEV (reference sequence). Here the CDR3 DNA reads TGTGCCAGCGGGGTAATGGCCAGAGATACGCAGTATTTT. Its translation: CASGVMARDTQYF.

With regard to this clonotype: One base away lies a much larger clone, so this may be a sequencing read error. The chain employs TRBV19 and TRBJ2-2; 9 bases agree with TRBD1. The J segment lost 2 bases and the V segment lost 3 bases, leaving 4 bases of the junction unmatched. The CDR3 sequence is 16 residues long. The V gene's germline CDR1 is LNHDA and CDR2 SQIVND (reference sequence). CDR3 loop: CASSMWDRVNTGELFF. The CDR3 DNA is TGTGCCAGTAGTATGTGGGACAGGGTCAACACCGGGGAGCTGTTTTTT.

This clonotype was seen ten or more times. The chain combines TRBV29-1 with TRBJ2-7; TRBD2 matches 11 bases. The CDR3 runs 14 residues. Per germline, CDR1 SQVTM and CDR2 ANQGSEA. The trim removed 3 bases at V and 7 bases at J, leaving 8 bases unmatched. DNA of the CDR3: TGCAGCGTTGAGACTAGCGGGACGACATCGGAGCAGTACTTC. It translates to CSVETSGTTSEQYF.

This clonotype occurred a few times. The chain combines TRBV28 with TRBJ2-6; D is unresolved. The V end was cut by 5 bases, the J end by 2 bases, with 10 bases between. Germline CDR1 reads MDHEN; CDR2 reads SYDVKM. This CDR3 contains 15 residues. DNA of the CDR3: TGTGCCAGCAGTGCCCCCCTAGCTGGGGCCAACGTCCTGACTTTC. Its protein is CASSAPLAGANVLTF.

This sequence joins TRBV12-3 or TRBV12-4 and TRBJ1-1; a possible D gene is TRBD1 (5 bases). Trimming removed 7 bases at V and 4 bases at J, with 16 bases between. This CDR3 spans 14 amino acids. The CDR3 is CASNLGGGGTEAFF. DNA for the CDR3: TGTGCCAGCAACCTGGGGGGTGGTGGCACTGAAGCTTTCTTT.